The present TCR beta chain was sequenced within a study of control samples from healthy donors and cancer patients. Profiling relied on immunoSEQ multiplex PCR, and the TCRdb table lists in-frame clones only, not all of them. Altogether 150,000 to 200,000 clones are present, roughly nine tenths being singletons, with the ten largest covering around 1.4%. The CDR3 consists of 14 residues. The V end was cut by 8 bases, the J end by 2 bases, with 13 bases between. CDR1 WSHSY and CDR2 SAAADI come from the germline V gene. This sequence originates from a young man in good health. The sequenced material came from blood. This sequence joins TRBV10-2 and TRBJ2-1; D is possibly TRBD2 (5 bases). The CDR3 DNA sequence: TGCGCCAGCTTCGGAGAGGGCCCCTACAATGAGCAGTTCTTC. It yields the protein CASFGEGPYNEQFF.